This TCR beta chain was captured by sequencing in a study of siplizumab effects on memory and regulatory T cells. Per the germline V gene, CDR1 is SGHTA and CDR2 is FQGNSA. The CDR3 contains 16 residues. The assay was immunoSEQ multiplex PCR, and TCRdb's table has in-frame clones only and misses some. The table shows about 100,000 clones, with about 94% occurring only once. The genes are TRBV7-2 and TRBJ2-5, with 7 bases fitting TRBD1. The DNA end is a closer match to TRBJ2-7, so the J assignment may be wrong. This receptor was identified in a human donor in good health. Source material: non-Treg CD4+ T cells sorted from blood. In DNA, the CDR3 is TGTGCCAGCAGCTTCCCACCCCGGGGACAGACCTACGAGCAGTACTTC. Its translation: CASSFPPRGQTYEQYF.